The clone carrying this TCR beta chain was seen a handful of times. No antigen is known for it. Every isolated RNA sample was fully reverse transcribed, so sequencing captured expressed TCRB transcripts. Generated by immunoSEQ multiplex PCR, the TCRdb table keeps only in-frame clones and is missing some. The sample lists about 320,000 clones; 12% to 15% were seen once. The data stem from a study of beta chain features in type 1 diabetes. Study results and caveats: Because the template was cDNA, high-expressing cells might be over-represented. A PCR bias possibly favoring shorter templates would apply equally to patients and controls. Unsettled here was the matter of whether HLA type influences TCRB rearrangement.

Stem cell-like memory, regulatory, central memory and naive CD4+ cells were sorted via CD45RO/CCR7/CD25/CD127/CD95/CD27. The sequence was obtained from a man aged 30 to 39 in good health. Sequencing was carried out using central memory CD4+ T cells from blood.

The CDR3 loop reads CASSQEIGRQYF. The CDR3 bases are TGCGCCAGCAGCCAAGAGATAGGGAGGCAGTATTTT. This chain links TRBV4-3 with TRBJ2-3, with D possibly matching TRBD2 (5 bases). The CDR3 contains 12 residues. Germline lookup yields CDR1 LGHNA and CDR2 YSLEER. V lost 0 bases to trimming and J lost 11 bases, with 9 bases between them.